Listed below are T cell receptor beta chains from one sample, sequenced in a study of CD8 T cells in ankylosing spondylitis. MiXCR was run by TCRdb on the 5' RACE reads, yielding one entry per CDR3 protein. The sample lists fewer than 500,000 distinct CDR3 sequences, 25% to 30% seen once, with 0.89% in the top ten. Sequencing was carried out using blood, either unsorted or a sorted T cell fraction (not recorded which). These receptors were taken from a male donor with ankylosing spondylitis. The CDR3 runs from the conserved cysteine through the conserved F or W. D genes are given only for firm matches. Rows give clone size only sometimes, using once, few, many, or a class for an expanded clone.

V	J	D	size	CDR3	DNA
TRBV3-1	TRBJ1-1	-	few	CASSRQDIYGAFF	TGTGCCAGCAGCCGCCAGGACATTTATGGAGCTTTCTTT
TRBV5-1	TRBJ1-2	-	many	CASTGAGYGYTF	TGCGCCAGCACAGGGGCAGGGTATGGCTACACCTTC
TRBV5-1	TRBJ2-2	-	few	CASTQDTHTGELFF	TGCGCCAGCACCCAGGACACCCACACCGGGGAGCTGTTTTTT
TRBV6-1	TRBJ2-1	TRBD2	-	CASSRTSDSYNEQFF	TGTGCCAGCAGCCGCACTAGCGATTCCTACAATGAGCAGTTCTTC
TRBV21-1	TRBJ1-5	-	few	CATGRGNQPQHF	TGTGCCACAGGAAGGGGCAATCAGCCCCAGCATTTT
TRBV18	TRBJ2-2	-	-	CASSPGMVYGGELFF	TGTGCCAGCTCACCAGGGATGGTTTACGGCGGGGAGCTGTTTTTT
TRBV7-9	TRBJ2-7	TRBD1	-	CASSPSEGQGPLEQYF	TGTGCCAGCAGCCCCTCTGAGGGACAGGGTCCCCTCGAGCAGTACTTC
TRBV12-3/TRBV12-4	TRBJ1-4	TRBD1	many	CASSWTGGTEKLFF	TGTGCCAGCAGTTGGACAGGGGGAACTGAAAAACTGTTTTTT
TRBV6-1	TRBJ2-7	-	few	CASRFSPLSSSSYEQYF	TGTGCCAGCAGATTTTCGCCCCTAAGTTCTAGCTCCTACGAGCAGTACTTC
TRBV24-1	TRBJ1-2	-	few	CATSVGNYGYTF	TGTGCCACCAGTGTGGGTAACTATGGCTACACCTTC
TRBV4-1	TRBJ2-5	-	-	CASSQDGALEGETQYF	TGCGCCAGCAGCCAAGATGGGGCGTTGGAGGGAGAGACCCAGTACTTC
TRBV5-1	TRBJ2-3	TRBD1	-	CASSLASGQGAEADTQYF	TGCGCCAGCAGCTTGGCCTCGGGACAGGGGGCCGAGGCGGATACGCAGTATTTT
TRBV5-1	TRBJ2-1	-	few	CASSPPIEFEGSEQFF	TGCGCCAGCAGCCCCCCCATCGAGTTTGAGGGTAGTGAGCAGTTCTTC
TRBV20-1	TRBJ2-6	TRBD1	-	CSATRPGQPLGGANVLTF	TGCAGTGCTACTAGACCGGGACAGCCTTTAGGTGGGGCCAACGTCCTGACTTTC
TRBV7-6	TRBJ2-7	TRBD1	-	CASSLGQNYEQYF	TGTGCCAGCAGCCTGGGACAGAACTACGAGCAGTACTTC
TRBV20-1	TRBJ2-1	TRBD1	-	CSARDDRGGDEQFF	TGCAGTGCTAGGGACGACAGGGGAGGAGATGAGCAGTTCTTC
TRBV3-1	TRBJ1-2	-	-	CASSRFGSGYTF	TGTGCCAGCAGCCGTTTCGGGAGCGGCTACACCTTC
TRBV5-1	TRBJ2-2	TRBD1	-	CASSRGQSTGELFF	TGCGCCAGCAGCAGGGGACAGTCCACCGGGGAGCTGTTTTTT
TRBV5-1	TRBJ2-1	TRBD1	-	CASSPDPGTGVNEQFF	TGCGCCAGCAGCCCCGACCCCGGGACAGGGGTTAATGAGCAGTTCTTC
TRBV5-1	TRBJ1-1	-	many	CASNQGLVMNTEAFF	TGCGCCAGCAATCAGGGGTTGGTCATGAACACTGAAGCTTTCTTT
TRBV20-1	TRBJ2-1	-	-	CSAKKDSSYNEQFF	TGCAGTGCCAAAAAGGACTCCTCCTACAATGAGCAGTTCTTC
TRBV12-3/TRBV12-4	TRBJ2-5	-	-	CASSFGTLGRETQYF	TGTGCCAGCAGTTTCGGGACCTTAGGTCGAGAGACCCAGTACTTC
TRBV3-1	TRBJ2-5	TRBD1	-	CASSQGAQGATETQYF	TGTGCCAGCAGCCAAGGGGCTCAGGGGGCGACGGAGACCCAGTACTTC
TRBV5-1	TRBJ2-3	-	few	CASSGVAHDTQYF	TGCGCCAGCAGCGGGGTAGCACATGATACGCAGTATTTT
TRBV30	TRBJ2-1	-	-	CAQRGDRIPNEQFF	TGTGCCCAAAGGGGGGATCGTATCCCCAATGAGCAGTTCTTC
TRBV12-3/TRBV12-4	TRBJ1-6	-	-	CASSGESRGSPLHF	TGTGCCAGCAGCGGAGAAAGCCGAGGATCACCCCTCCACTTT
TRBV11-2	TRBJ1-3	-	many	CASSRGSAGNTIYF	TGTGCCAGCAGCCGGGGCTCTGCTGGAAACACCATATATTTT
TRBV3-1	TRBJ2-3	-	-	CASSQERVAAGDTQYF	TGTGCCAGCAGCCAAGAAAGGGTAGCGGCGGGGGATACGCAGTATTTT
TRBV4-1	TRBJ1-6	TRBD1	-	CASSQPDRVVSPLHF	TGCGCCAGCAGCCAACCGGACAGGGTAGTTTCACCCCTCCACTTT
TRBV4-1	TRBJ1-3	TRBD1	many	CASSKPDRVLDTIYF	TGCGCCAGCAGCAAACCCGACAGGGTCTTGGACACCATATATTTT
TRBV12-3/TRBV12-4	TRBJ1-5	-	-	CASRSRGAGQPQHF	TGTGCCAGCAGAAGTCGGGGCGCCGGGCAGCCCCAGCATTTT
TRBV12-3/TRBV12-4	TRBJ2-2	-	-	CASSLDGELFF	TGTGCCAGCAGTTTAGACGGGGAGCTGTTTTTT
TRBV11-2	TRBJ1-5	-	many	CASSSGASNQPQHF	TGTGCCAGCAGCTCGGGGGCCAGCAATCAGCCCCAGCATTTT
TRBV5-1	TRBJ1-3	-	-	CASSLEAGGNTIYF	TGCGCCAGCAGCTTGGAGGCGGGAGGAAACACCATATATTTT
TRBV11-2	TRBJ2-1	-	few	CASSLSSTVTHEQFF	TGTGCCAGCAGCTTATCTAGCACTGTGACGCATGAGCAGTTCTTC
TRBV6-1	TRBJ2-1	TRBD2	-	CASSDSGRTYEQFF	TGTGCCAGCAGTGATAGCGGGAGGACGTATGAGCAGTTCTTC
TRBV5-1	TRBJ2-7	-	few	CASSHSEPTYGQYF	TGCGCCAGCAGCCACTCGGAACCGACCTACGGGCAGTACTTC
TRBV29-1	TRBJ2-7	-	many	CSVGVALHSYEQYF	TGCAGCGTTGGGGTCGCGCTCCACTCCTACGAGCAGTACTTC
TRBV7-2	TRBJ2-1	TRBD2	-	CASSSGLAGLNEQFF	TGTGCCAGCAGCTCTGGACTAGCGGGACTCAATGAGCAGTTCTTC
TRBV5-1	TRBJ2-5	-	-	CASSANLGGETQYF	TGCGCCAGCAGCGCTAATCTGGGGGGCGAGACCCAGTACTTC
TRBV7-2	TRBJ1-2	-	many	CASSLSGGTSLYGYTF	TGTGCCAGCAGCTTATCGGGGGGGACCTCATTGTATGGCTACACCTTC
TRBV29-1	TRBJ2-1	-	many	CSAFYNEQFF	TGCAGCGCCTTTTACAATGAGCAGTTCTTC
TRBV7-9	TRBJ1-2	-	few	CASSLSGDTSAHTF	TGTGCCAGCAGTCTATCGGGGGATACCTCGGCCCACACCTTC
TRBV7-9	TRBJ2-5	-	-	CASSLAPAVIQETQYF	TGTGCCAGCAGCTTAGCCCCCGCCGTGATCCAAGAGACCCAGTACTTC
TRBV7-9	TRBJ2-3	TRBD2	many	CASSHGLAGGADTQYF	TGTGCCAGCAGCCACGGACTAGCGGGAGGAGCAGATACGCAGTATTTT
TRBV11-1	TRBJ2-3	TRBD2	once	CASSLALAGGPGYTDTQYF	TGTGCCAGCAGCTTAGCACTAGCGGGAGGGCCTGGTTACACAGATACGCAGTATTTT
TRBV29-1	TRBJ2-2	TRBD2	few	CSVSRGSTGELFF	TGCAGCGTTTCCCGCGGGAGCACCGGGGAGCTGTTTTTT